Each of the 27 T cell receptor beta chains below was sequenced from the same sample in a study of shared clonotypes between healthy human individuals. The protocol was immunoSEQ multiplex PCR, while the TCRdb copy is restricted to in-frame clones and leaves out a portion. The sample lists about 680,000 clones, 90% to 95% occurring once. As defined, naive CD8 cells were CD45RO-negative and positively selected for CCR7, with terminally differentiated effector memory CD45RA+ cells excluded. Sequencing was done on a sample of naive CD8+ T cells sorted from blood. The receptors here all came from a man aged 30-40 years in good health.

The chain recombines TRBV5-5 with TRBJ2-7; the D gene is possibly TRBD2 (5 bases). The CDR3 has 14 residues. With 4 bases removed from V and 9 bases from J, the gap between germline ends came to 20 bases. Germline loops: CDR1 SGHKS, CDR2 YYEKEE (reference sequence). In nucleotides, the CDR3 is TGTGCCAGCAGCCAATACCAACATGAGGGCGGGCAGTACTTC. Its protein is CASSQYQHEGGQYF.

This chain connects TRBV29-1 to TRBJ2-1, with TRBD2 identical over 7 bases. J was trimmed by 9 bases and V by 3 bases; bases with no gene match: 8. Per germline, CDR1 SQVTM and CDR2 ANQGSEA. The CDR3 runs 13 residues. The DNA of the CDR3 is TGCAGCGTTGAGGCGGGAGTCAGAGGTGAGCAGTTCTTC. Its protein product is CSVEAGVRGEQFF.

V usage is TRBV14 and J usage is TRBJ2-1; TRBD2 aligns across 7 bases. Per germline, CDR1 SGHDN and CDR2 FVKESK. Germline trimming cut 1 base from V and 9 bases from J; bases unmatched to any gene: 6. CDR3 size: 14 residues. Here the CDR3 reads CASSQVAGVGEQFF. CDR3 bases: TGTGCCAGCAGCCAAGTCGCGGGAGTTGGTGAGCAGTTCTTC.

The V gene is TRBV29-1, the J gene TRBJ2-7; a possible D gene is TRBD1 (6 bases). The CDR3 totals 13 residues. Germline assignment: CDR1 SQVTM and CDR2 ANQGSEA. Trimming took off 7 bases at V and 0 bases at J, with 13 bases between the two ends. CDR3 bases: TGCAGCGCCACCCTAGGGGGCTCCTACGAGCAGTACTTC. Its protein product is CSATLGGSYEQYF.

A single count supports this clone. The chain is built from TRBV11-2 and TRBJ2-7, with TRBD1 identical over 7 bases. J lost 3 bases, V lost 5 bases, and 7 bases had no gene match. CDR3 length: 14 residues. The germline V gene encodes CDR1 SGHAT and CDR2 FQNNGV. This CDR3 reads CASSTGQTSYEQYF. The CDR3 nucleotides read TGTGCCAGCAGCACGGGACAGACCAGCTACGAGCAGTACTTC.

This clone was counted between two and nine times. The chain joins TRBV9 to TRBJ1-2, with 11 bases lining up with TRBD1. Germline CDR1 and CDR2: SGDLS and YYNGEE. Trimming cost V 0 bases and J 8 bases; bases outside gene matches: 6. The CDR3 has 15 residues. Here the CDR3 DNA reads TGTGCCAGCAGCGTAGAGGACAGGGGGCATAGAGGCTACACCTTC. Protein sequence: CASSVEDRGHRGYTF.

The CDR3 DNA follows: TGCGCCAGCTATCCTTTCCGGGACTCTGTCGGCGAGCAGTACTTC. It specifies CASYPFRDSVGEQYF. The chain carries TRBV10-2 and TRBJ2-7; maybe TRBD2 (6 bases). The CDR3 runs 15 residues. Germline V gene data show CDR1 as WSHSY and CDR2 as SAAADI. V was shortened by 8 bases and J by 6 bases, with 23 bases between the two germline ends.

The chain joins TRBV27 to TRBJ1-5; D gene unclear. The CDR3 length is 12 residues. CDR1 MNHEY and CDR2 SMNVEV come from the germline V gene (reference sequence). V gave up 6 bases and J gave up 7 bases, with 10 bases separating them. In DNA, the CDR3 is TGTGCCAGCAGCGAGGGTGGCCAGCCCCAGCATTTT. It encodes CASSEGGQPQHF.

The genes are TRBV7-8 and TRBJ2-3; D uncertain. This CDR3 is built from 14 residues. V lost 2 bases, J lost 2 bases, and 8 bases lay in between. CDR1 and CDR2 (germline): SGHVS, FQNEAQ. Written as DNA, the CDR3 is TGTGCCAGCAGCTTAACAGCGAACACAGATACGCAGTATTTT. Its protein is CASSLTANTDTQYF.

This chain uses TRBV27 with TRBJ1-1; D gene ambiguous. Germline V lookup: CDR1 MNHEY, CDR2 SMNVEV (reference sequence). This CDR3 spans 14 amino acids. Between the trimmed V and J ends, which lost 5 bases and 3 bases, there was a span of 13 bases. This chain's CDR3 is CASSPVRLYTEAFF. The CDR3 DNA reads TGTGCCAGCAGTCCGGTTCGTCTTTACACTGAAGCTTTCTTT.

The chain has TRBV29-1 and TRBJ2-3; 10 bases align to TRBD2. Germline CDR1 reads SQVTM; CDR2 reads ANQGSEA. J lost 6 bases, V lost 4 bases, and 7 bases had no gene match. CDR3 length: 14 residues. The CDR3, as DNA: TGCAGCGTTGTTAGTCTAGCGGGAGCGGATACGCAGTATTTT. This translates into CSVVSLAGADTQYF.

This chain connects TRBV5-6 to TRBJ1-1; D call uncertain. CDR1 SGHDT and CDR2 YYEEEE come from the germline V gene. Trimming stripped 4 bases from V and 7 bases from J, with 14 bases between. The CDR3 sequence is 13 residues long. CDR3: CASSPLGQSEAFF. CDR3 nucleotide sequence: TGTGCCAGCAGCCCACTCGGGCAAAGTGAAGCTTTCTTT.

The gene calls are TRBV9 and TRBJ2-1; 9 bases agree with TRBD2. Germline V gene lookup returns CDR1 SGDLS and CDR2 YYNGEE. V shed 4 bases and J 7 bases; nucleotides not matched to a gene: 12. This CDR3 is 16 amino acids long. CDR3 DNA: TGTGCCAGCAGCCCCCGTGGTAGCGGGAGCATAAATGAGCAGTTCTTC. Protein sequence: CASSPRGSGSINEQFF. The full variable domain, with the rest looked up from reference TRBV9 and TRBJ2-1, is DSGVTQTPKHLITATGQRVTLRCSPRSGDLSVYWYQQSLDQGLQFLIQYYNGEERAKGNILERFSAQQFPDLHSELNLSSLELGDSALYFCASSPRGSGSINEQFFGPGTRLTVL.

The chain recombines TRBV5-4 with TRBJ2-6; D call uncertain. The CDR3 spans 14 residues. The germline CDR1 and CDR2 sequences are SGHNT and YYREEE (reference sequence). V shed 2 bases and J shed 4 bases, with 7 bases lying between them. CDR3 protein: CASSFRVGANVLTF. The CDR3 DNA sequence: TGTGCCAGCAGCTTTCGGGTCGGGGCCAACGTCCTGACTTTC.

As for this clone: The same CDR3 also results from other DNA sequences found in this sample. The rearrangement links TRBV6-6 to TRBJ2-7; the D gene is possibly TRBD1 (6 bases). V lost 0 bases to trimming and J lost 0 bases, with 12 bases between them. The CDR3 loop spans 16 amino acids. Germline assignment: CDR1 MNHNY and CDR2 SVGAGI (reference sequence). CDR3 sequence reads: CASSYSGGVSSYEQYF. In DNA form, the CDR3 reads TGTGCCAGCAGTTACTCTGGGGGCGTAAGCTCCTACGAGCAGTACTTC.

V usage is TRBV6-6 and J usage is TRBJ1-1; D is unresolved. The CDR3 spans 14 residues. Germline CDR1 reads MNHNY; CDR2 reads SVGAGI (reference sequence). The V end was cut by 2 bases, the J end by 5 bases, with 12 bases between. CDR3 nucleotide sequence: TGTGCCAGCAGTTACATGACACGAGGGACTGAAGCTTTCTTT. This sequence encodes CASSYMTRGTEAFF.

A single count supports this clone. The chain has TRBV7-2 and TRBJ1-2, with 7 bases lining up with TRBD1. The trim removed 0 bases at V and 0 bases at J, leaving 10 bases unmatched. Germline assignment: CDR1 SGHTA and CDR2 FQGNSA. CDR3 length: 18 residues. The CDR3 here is CASSLAMNRGPSNYGYTF. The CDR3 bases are TGTGCCAGCAGCTTAGCGATGAACAGGGGACCTTCTAACTATGGCTACACCTTC. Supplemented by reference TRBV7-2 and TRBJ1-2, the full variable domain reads GAGVSQSPSNKVTEKGKDVELRCDPISGHTALYWYRQSLGQGLEFLIYFQGNSAPDKSGLPSDRFSAERTGGSVSTLTIQRTQQEDSAVYLCASSLAMNRGPSNYGYTFGSGTRLTVV.

CDR3 in amino acids: CASSLRDTQYF. The CDR3 nucleotides are TGTGCCAGCAGCTTAAGAGATACGCAGTATTTT. The V call is TRBV13, the J call TRBJ2-3; no clear D gene. Looked up from germline, CDR1 is PRHDT and CDR2 is FYEKMQ (reference sequence). The CDR3 sequence is 11 residues long. With 2 bases removed from V and 5 bases from J, the gap between germline ends came to 2 bases. Full variable domain (remainder filled in from reference TRBV13 and TRBJ2-3): AAGVIQSPRHLIKEKRETATLKCYPIPRHDTVYWYQQGPGQDPQFLISFYEKMQSDKGSIPDRFSAQQFSDYHSELNMSSLELGDSALYFCASSLRDTQYFGPGTRLTVL.

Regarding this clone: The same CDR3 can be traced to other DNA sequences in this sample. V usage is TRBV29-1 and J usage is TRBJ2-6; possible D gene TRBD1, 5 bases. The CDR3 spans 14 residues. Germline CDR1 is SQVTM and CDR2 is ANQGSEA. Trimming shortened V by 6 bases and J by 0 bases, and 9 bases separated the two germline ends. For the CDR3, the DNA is TGCAGCGTCGTAGACAGCTCTGGGGCCAACGTCCTGACTTTC. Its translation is CSVVDSSGANVLTF.

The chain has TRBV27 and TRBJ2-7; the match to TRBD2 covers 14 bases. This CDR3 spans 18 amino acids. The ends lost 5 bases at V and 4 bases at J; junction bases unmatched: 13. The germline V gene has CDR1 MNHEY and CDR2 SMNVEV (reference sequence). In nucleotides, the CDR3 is TGTGCCAGCAGTCAACGGGCCGGGACTAGCGGGAGAGGGTACGAGCAGTACTTC. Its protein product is CASSQRAGTSGRGYEQYF.

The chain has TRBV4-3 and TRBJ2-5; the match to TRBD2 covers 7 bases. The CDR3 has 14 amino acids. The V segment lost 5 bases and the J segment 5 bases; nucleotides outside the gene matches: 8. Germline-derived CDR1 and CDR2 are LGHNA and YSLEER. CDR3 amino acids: CASSTQRGMETQYF. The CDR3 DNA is TGCGCCAGCAGCACCCAGCGGGGAATGGAGACCCAGTACTTC.

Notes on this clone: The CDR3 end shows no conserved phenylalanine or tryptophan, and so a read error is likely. The CDR3 DNA reads TGTGCCAGCAGCTTGGGTCTCTTATGGGGCGAGAACACTGAAGCTTTCCTT. As protein: CASSLGLLWGENTEAFL. J is TRBJ1-1 and V is TRBV5-6; D perhaps matches TRBD1 (5 bases). The CDR3 sequence is 17 residues long. V lost 0 bases, J lost 1 base, and 16 bases lay in between. Germline loops: CDR1 SGHDT, CDR2 YYEEEE.

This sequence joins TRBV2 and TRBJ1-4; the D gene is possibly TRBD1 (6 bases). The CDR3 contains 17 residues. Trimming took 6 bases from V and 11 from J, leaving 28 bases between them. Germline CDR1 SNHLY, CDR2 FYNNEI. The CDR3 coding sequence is TGTGCCAGCAGGGACAGCAGCGCATCTTACACCTCCGACAAACTGTTTTTT. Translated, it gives CASRDSSASYTSDKLFF. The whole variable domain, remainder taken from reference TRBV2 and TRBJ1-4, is EPEVTQTPSHQVTQMGQEVILRCVPISNHLYFYWYRQILGQKVEFLVSFYNNEISEKSEIFDDQFSVERPDGSNFTLKIRSTKLEDSAMYFCASRDSSASYTSDKLFFGSGTQLSVL.

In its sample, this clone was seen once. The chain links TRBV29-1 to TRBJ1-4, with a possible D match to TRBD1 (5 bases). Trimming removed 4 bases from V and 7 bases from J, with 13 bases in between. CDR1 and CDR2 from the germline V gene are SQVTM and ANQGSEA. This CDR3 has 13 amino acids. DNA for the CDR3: TGCAGCGTTGTTATGGACAACGCTGAAAAACTGTTTTTT. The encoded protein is CSVVMDNAEKLFF.

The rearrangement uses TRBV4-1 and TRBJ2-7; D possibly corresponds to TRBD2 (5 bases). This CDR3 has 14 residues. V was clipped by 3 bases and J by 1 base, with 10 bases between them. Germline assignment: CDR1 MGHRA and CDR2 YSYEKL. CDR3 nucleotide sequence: TGCGCCAGCAGCCATGTGGGAGCGTCCTACGAGCAGTACTTC. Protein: CASSHVGASYEQYF.

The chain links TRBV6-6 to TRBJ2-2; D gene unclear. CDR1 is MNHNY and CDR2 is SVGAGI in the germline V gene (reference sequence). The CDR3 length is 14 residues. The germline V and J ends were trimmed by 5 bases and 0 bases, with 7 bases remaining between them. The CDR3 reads CASSPDPNTGELFF. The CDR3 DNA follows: TGTGCCAGCAGTCCGGACCCGAACACCGGGGAGCTGTTTTTT.

The CDR3 DNA is TGCGCCAGCAGTGAGAGGATATCGGGGACCTACGAGCAGTACTTC. It encodes CASSERISGTYEQYF. The chain employs TRBV10-2 and TRBJ2-7, with TRBD2 as a possible D gene (5 bases). This CDR3 contains 15 residues. The V gene's germline CDR1 is WSHSY and CDR2 SAAADI. V was cut by 2 bases and J by 2 bases, with 13 bases left in between.